What follows are 7 T cell receptor beta chains derived from one specimen sequenced in a study of cytotoxic CD8 clonotypes in ibrutinib-treated CLL. Libraries were prepared by immunoSEQ multiplex PCR; TCRdb keeps only in-frame clonotypes and omits some of them. The repertoire holds hundreds of thousands of clones, with 70% as singletons. This sample comprised PBMCs, obtained after 24 months of ibrutinib treatment. All receptors come from a human donor with chronic lymphocytic leukemia.

This chain joins TRBV25-1 and TRBJ2-7; tentatively, D is TRBD2 (6 bases). This CDR3 comprises 15 residues. V gave up 5 bases and J gave up 6 bases, with 20 bases separating them. Germline-derived CDR1 and CDR2 are MGHDK and SYGVNS. CDR3 loop: CASSFEDGRSGEQYF. In DNA form, the CDR3 reads TGTGCCAGCAGTTTTGAGGACGGGAGAAGTGGCGAGCAGTACTTC.

This chain links TRBV30 with TRBJ1-2; D not certain. CDR1 and CDR2 from the germline V gene are GTSNPN and SVGIG (reference sequence). V lost 0 bases and J 1 base, leaving 9 bases between the germline ends. The CDR3 has 14 residues. CDR3 protein: CAWSVRWNNYGYTF. CDR3 in DNA: TGTGCCTGGAGTGTACGTTGGAATAACTATGGCTACACCTTC.

CDR3 coding DNA: TGTGCCAGCAGCGCCACGTTAGCGGGAGGCCACAATGAGCAGTTCTTC. It is translated as CASSATLAGGHNEQFF. This chain links TRBV9 with TRBJ2-1, with 10 bases matching TRBD2. Trimming cost V 3 bases and J 5 bases; bases outside gene matches: 8. The CDR3 has 16 residues. Germline V gives CDR1 SGDLS, CDR2 YYNGEE.

The chain is built from TRBV27 and TRBJ1-2; D is ambiguous. Trimming shortened V by 2 bases and J by 5 bases, and 9 bases separated the two germline ends. Looked up from germline, CDR1 is MNHEY and CDR2 is SMNVEV (reference sequence). The CDR3 runs to 13 residues. Here the CDR3 reads CASSLGSIYGYTF. In DNA form, the CDR3 reads TGTGCCAGCAGTTTAGGTAGCATTTATGGCTACACCTTC.

The chain couples TRBV4-2 to TRBJ2-1; 12 nucleotides line up with TRBD2. V lost 4 bases and J lost 7; bases outside the gene matches: 5. CDR1 and CDR2 (germline): LGHNA, YNFKEQ. The CDR3 consists of 15 residues. The CDR3 loop reads CASSLLAGGGNEQFF. The CDR3 bases are TGTGCCAGCAGCCTACTAGCGGGAGGTGGTAATGAGCAGTTCTTC.

This clone was picked up one time. J is TRBJ2-7 and V is TRBV5-4; D call uncertain. Germline loops: CDR1 SGHNT, CDR2 YYREEE (reference sequence). Trimming took off 2 bases at V and 6 bases at J, with 15 bases between the two ends. The CDR3 runs 14 residues. The CDR3 region has the DNA TGTGCCAGCAGCTTTTGGGTTACCAGCTCCGAGCAGTACTTC. Its translation is CASSFWVTSSEQYF.

The V gene is TRBV19, the J gene TRBJ1-4; TRBD1 agrees at 7 bases. This CDR3 spans 14 amino acids. Trimming at V came to 8 bases and at J to 8 bases, leaving 11 bases not matched to a gene. Germline CDR1 and CDR2: LNHDA and SQIVND (reference sequence). CDR3 coding DNA: TGTGCCAGTTCAACAGGGGCCGTTGGAGAAAAACTGTTTTTT. This sequence encodes CASSTGAVGEKLFF.